This paragraph covers one TCR beta chain sequence. No cognate antigen has been identified for it. From each donor, a roughly 2.4 ml peripheral blood sample was collected into PAXgene tubes and kept at -80 degrees C. Without T cell sorting, total RNA was isolated from whole blood using the PAXgene blood miRNA kit on an automated QIAcube. Peripheral blood from monozygotic twin pairs, either concordant or discordant for inflammatory bowel disease, underwent deep TCRalpha and TCRbeta repertoire profiling that used unique molecular barcoding. For every twin pair, smoking habits were documented, and each individual was categorised as a current, former or never smoker. To prepare the library, 5' RACE was applied. The input for every TCR library was around 4,000 ng of total RNA. cDNA was synthesized with SMARTScribe reverse transcriptase in eight separate reactions per sample. During cDNA synthesis, template switching was used to introduce unique molecular identifiers that contained a 6-nucleotide sample barcode. TCRalpha and TCRbeta cDNA was amplified by two nested PCRs of approximately 17 and 9 cycles, with bead purification after each PCR. Before amplification, cDNA was treated with uracil DNA-glycosylase and purified using the QIAquick PCR purification kit. The second PCR was the step at which Illumina TruSeq-compatible adapters and sample-specific barcodes were added. TapeStation and Qubit were used to check library quality and concentration, and 4.5 to 6 ng of each library was pooled. Sequencing of pooled libraries was carried out on an Illumina HiSeq2500 single-index Rapid Run using 2 x 100 bp reads and custom sequencing primers. On the authors' methods: MiGEC version 1.2.6 was used for UMI-based consensus assembly to correct PCR and sequencing errors. V(D)J alignment, clonotype assembly and CDR3 extraction were performed with MiXCR version 2.1.1. Normalisation of gene usage, clonotype sharing and MAIT/NKT TCR abundance was achieved by analysing the top 1000, 10 000 and 20 000 clonotypes per sample. Diversity was computed as the inverse Simpson index with the vegan R package after downsampling to 27 000 UMIs. Paired Mann-Whitney U tests on discordant twin pairs were used, with Benjamini-Hochberg multiple-testing correction. Reprocessed by TCRdb, the reads give a single entry per CDR3 protein sequence, without DNA. These V and J calls are TCRdb output, not the study's own analysis. The table for this sample shows around 380,000 distinct CDR3 sequences. The top ten clones comprise 2% to 3% of the sample.

This specimen comes from a study of monozygotic twins with inflammatory bowel disease (dated by TCRdb to the late 2010s). Study-wide context: In total, roughly 30 monozygotic twin pairs made up the full study: 19 Danish pairs, all IBD-discordant, plus nine German pairs, of which four were IBD-concordant and five were IBD-discordant. Each individual had, on average, about 151 000 unique TCRalpha sequences and 181 000 unique TCRbeta sequences available for analysis. The search for disease-associated traits relied mainly on comparing, within discordant pairs, IBD patients with their genetically identical healthy co-twins.

Study-level results and caveats: Differing immunosuppressive treatments among patients may have added background noise and inter-individual variability to the repertoires. TCRbeta repertoire diversity, by inverse Simpson index, was decreased in IBD patients compared with their healthy co-twins. Concordant and discordant twins showed no difference in repertoire similarity, possibly because of limited statistical power. IBD patients shared fewer clonotypes with other individuals than healthy twins did, most markedly in patients showing signs of disease activity. Different T cell subtypes could not be distinguished in the analysis. No single strong signal or clonotype linked to IBD turned up in the results, so the idea that one exists was not supported.

CDR1 and CDR2, looked up from the germline V gene (reference sequence), are DFQATT and SNEGSKA. From its cysteine to its phenylalanine, the CDR3 spans 15 amino acids. No coding sequence is recorded. The sequencing sample was made of blood. This TCR was sampled from a human donor with ulcerative colitis or Crohn's disease, or a healthy co-twin of an affected twin (not recorded which). Recombination connected TRBV20-1 to TRBJ2-1; checking the TCRdb D call of TRBD1 is not possible without DNA. CDR3 region: CSARGAGATYNEQFF.